This T cell receptor beta chain is from a study of CD8 T cell repertoires and HIV-1 epitope variants. Whole-study context: Each of Twenty-five Gag and Nef epitope peptides stimulated a separate culture. Enriched T cells were co-cultured with equal numbers of autologous T cell-negative antigen-presenting cells. The baseline condition was 1M T cells left uncultured.

V was pared by 6 bases and J by 0 bases, with 6 bases between. CDR1 is MNHEY and CDR2 is SVGAGI in the germline V gene. The CDR3 consists of 13 residues. Turning to this clone: Its antigen is as yet unknown.

Findings and caveats of the study: The assay identified only TCR beta chains of antigen-proliferating T cells.

Repertoires were generated with immunoSEQ multiplex PCR, while TCRdb's copy carries only in-frame clones and drops some. Of approximately 6,000 clones in the sample, approximately 70% were seen once. Sequencing was carried out using cultured CD8+ T cells derived from PBMCs. The chain combines TRBV6-5 with TRBJ2-1; D not resolved. This clonotype was sampled from a male donor with HIV. CDR3 amino acids: CASREASYNEQFF. The CDR3 DNA reads as TGTGCCAGCAGGGAAGCCTCCTACAATGAGCAGTTCTTC.